This TCR beta chain stems from a study of blood T cell repertoires in COVID-19. Study details: Donors in the United States, Italy and Spain gave samples during acute or convalescent COVID-19. T cells, B-cell-depleted T cells, or PBMCs supplied cDNA or gDNA.

As handled by the study authors: It was from reference gene primer amplification that nucleated cell counts were estimated. The table came from immunoSEQ multiplex PCR; TCRdb's copy has only in-frame clones and leaves some out. D and trimming were read from the DNA, whereas the V and J calls and clone size are those reported in that table. The sample includes about 160,000 clones, around 93% of them seen just once. The sequenced sample consisted of peripheral blood. The clonotype originates from a woman aged 50 to 65 with acute or convalescent COVID-19.

CDR3 nucleotide sequence: TGTGCCAGTAGTGGGGCAGGGGGACCTAACTATGGCTACACCTTC. Translated, it gives CASSGAGGPNYGYTF. V is TRBV19 and J is TRBJ1-2, with 7 bases matching TRBD1. Germline values: CDR1 LNHDA, CDR2 SQIVND (reference sequence). J was trimmed by 0 bases and V by 5 bases; bases with no gene match: 6. The CDR3 consists of 15 residues.